This T cell receptor (beta chain) appears in the sequencing data of a study of T-cell memory formation after mild COVID-19. In TCRdb, the 5' RACE reads were re-called with MiXCR into one record per CDR3 protein. This sample has 200,000 to 250,000 distinct CDR3 sequences, with over 7.5% found just once. The table lists this clonotype with a few counts. V was cut by 2 bases and J by 5 bases, with 12 bases left in between. This CDR3 has 14 amino acids. CDR1 is SEHNR and CDR2 is FQNEAQ in the germline V gene (reference sequence). The chain employs TRBV7-9 and TRBJ2-5; no clear D. The sample taken for sequencing was PBMCs or a T cell subset sorted from them (not recorded which). The TCR was taken from a man aged 18-30 years who had mild COVID-19 (a few samples of this study predate the infection). Cell type and time point are not known. CDR3 sequence (DNA): TGTGCCAGCAGCTTACTTGCGTTCCGGGAGACCCAGTACTTC. Its translation is CASSLLAFRETQYF.